Listed here are 21 T cell receptor beta chains from one sample, sequenced in a study of T cells after yellow fever vaccination. Using its own MiXCR run on the 5' RACE reads, TCRdb lists one record per CDR3 protein. The sample has approximately 250,000 distinct CDR3 sequences, 3.6% seen once. This sample comprised PBMCs, obtained 15 days after the yellow fever booster vaccination. These TCRs come from a man between 18 and 35 years old who received the YFV17D yellow fever vaccine.

This clonotype was detected ten times or more. This chain uses TRBV12-3 or TRBV12-4 with TRBJ2-5; D is perhaps TRBD2 (5 bases). V was pared by 5 bases and J by 0 bases, with 10 bases between. The CDR3 has 14 amino acids. The CDR3 DNA sequence: TGTGCCAGCAGTGGGGAGAAGTACCAAGAGACCCAGTACTTC. The encoded protein is CASSGEKYQETQYF.

At least ten counts were recorded for this clonotype. V gene TRBV5-1 combines with J gene TRBJ2-1, with D maybe TRBD2 (6 bases). This CDR3 region has 13 residues. V lost 4 bases and J lost 7, with 12 bases in between. CDR1 SGHRS and CDR2 YFSETQ come from the germline V gene. The CDR3 nucleotides read TGCGCCAGCAGCCCCGGAGGGGTGAATGAGCAGTTCTTC. It encodes CASSPGGVNEQFF.

This clonotype was recorded many times. This chain uses TRBV7-2 with TRBJ2-1, with 8 nucleotides matching TRBD1. Germline CDR1 SGHTA, CDR2 FQGNSA. The CDR3 is 14 residues long. Germline trimming cut 8 bases from V and 3 bases from J; bases unmatched to any gene: 6. CDR3 DNA: TGTGCCAGCGATTTCGGGACAGGCTACAATGAGCAGTTCTTC. This codes for CASDFGTGYNEQFF. The full variable domain, rest sourced from reference TRBV7-2 and TRBJ2-1, is GAGVSQSPSNKVTEKGKDVELRCDPISGHTALYWYRQSLGQGLEFLIYFQGNSAPDKSGLPSDRFSAERTGGSVSTLTIQRTQQEDSAVYLCASDFGTGYNEQFFGPGTRLTVL.

This clonotype occurred many times. The CDR3 DNA is TGTGCCAGCAAGAAAGGGGATGGGGTGAATTCACCCCTCCACTTT. Its translation is CASKKGDGVNSPLHF. The chain employs TRBV6-1 and TRBJ1-6, with a possible D match to TRBD1 (5 bases). Germline CDR1 is MNHNS and CDR2 is SASEGT. The CDR3 runs 15 residues. The V and J ends lost 7 bases and 7 bases respectively, with 17 bases between them.

This clonotype came up many times. The V and J genes are TRBV18 and TRBJ2-1, with TRBD2 as a possible D gene (5 bases). Trimming removed 5 bases at V and 3 bases at J, with 8 bases between. The CDR3 is made up of 13 amino acids. Germline lookup yields CDR1 KGHSH and CDR2 LQKENI. CDR3 protein: CASSTGDYNEQFF. CDR3 DNA sequence: TGTGCCAGCTCAACCGGGGACTACAATGAGCAGTTCTTC.

This clonotype appeared many times. V usage is TRBV29-1 and J usage is TRBJ1-2, with a possible D match to TRBD1 (6 bases). The CDR3 runs to 13 residues. Germline CDR1 reads SQVTM; CDR2 reads ANQGSEA. The germline V and J ends were trimmed by 2 bases and 2 bases, with 9 bases remaining between them. DNA for the CDR3: TGCAGCGTTGAACAGGGGTTCAACTATGGCTACACCTTC. Its translation: CSVEQGFNYGYTF.

This clonotype was seen at least ten times. This chain links TRBV18 with TRBJ2-5; D not resolved. V lost 0 bases to trimming and J lost 5 bases, with 10 bases between them. CDR1 and CDR2 from the germline V gene are KGHSH and LQKENI. This CDR3 has 14 amino acids. DNA for the CDR3: TGTGCCAGCTCACCACCGGGGTTTCGGGAGACCCAGTACTTC. As protein: CASSPPGFRETQYF. Drawing the rest from reference TRBV18 and TRBJ2-5, the complete variable domain is NAGVMQNPRHLVRRRGQEARLRCSPMKGHSHVYWYRQLPEEGLKFMVYLQKENIIDESGMPKERFSAEFPKEGPSILRIQQVVRGDSAAYFCASSPPGFRETQYFGPGTRLLVL.

This clonotype was counted many times. The chain employs TRBV6-2 or TRBV6-3 and TRBJ1-1, with D perhaps TRBD1 (6 bases). V shed 2 bases and J shed 1 base, with 8 bases lying between them. The CDR3 totals 14 residues. The germline V gene encodes CDR1 MNHEY and CDR2 SVGEGT. The CDR3 loop is CASSYGGPNTEAFF. Here the CDR3 DNA reads TGTGCCAGCAGTTACGGGGGGCCGAACACTGAAGCTTTCTTT.

For this clonotype: A single base separates this from a much larger clone, so it may be a read error. The rearrangement uses TRBV4-2 and TRBJ1-2, with TRBD1 as a possible D gene (5 bases). The CDR3 length is 12 residues. The germline V gene encodes CDR1 LGHNA and CDR2 YNFKEQ. V was trimmed by 1 base and J by 12 bases, leaving 12 bases between them. The CDR3, as DNA: TGTGCCAGCAGCCAAGTAACAGGCGGCAACACCTTC. Translating gives CASSQVTGGNTF.

This clonotype was found many times. The V gene is TRBV4-1, the J gene TRBJ1-4; 8 bases are shared with TRBD1. V was clipped by 2 bases and J by 8 bases; unmatched bases: 10. The CDR3 length is 16 residues. Per the germline V gene, CDR1 is MGHRA and CDR2 is YSYEKL. For the CDR3, the DNA is TGCGCCAGCAGCCAACGCCGCGGACAGGGTGAAGAAAAACTGTTTTTT. Translation: CASSQRRGQGEEKLFF.

This clonotype was counted at least ten times. The V and J genes are TRBV10-2 and TRBJ2-6, with a tentative D call TRBD2 (7 bases). Deletions cut 6 bases from V and 2 bases from J, with 11 bases between. The CDR3 runs 15 residues. CDR1 is WSHSY and CDR2 is SAAADI in the germline V gene. CDR3 DNA sequence: TGCGCCAGCAGGAAGGGGGGGGCTGGGGCCAACGTCCTGACTTTC. Protein: CASRKGGAGANVLTF.

Many counts were recorded for this clonotype. The chain is built from TRBV5-1 and TRBJ1-2, with D unclear. V was clipped by 0 bases and J by 2 bases, with 11 bases between them. This CDR3 comprises 15 residues. Per the germline V gene, CDR1 is SGHRS and CDR2 is YFSETQ. This CDR3 is CASSLVGGSNYGYTF. CDR3 DNA sequence: TGCGCCAGCAGCTTGGTGGGAGGGTCGAACTATGGCTACACCTTC.

Comments on this clonotype: Possible read error: a much larger clone is one base away. This chain uses TRBV7-2 with TRBJ1-4; D might be TRBD1 (6 bases). This CDR3 has 16 residues. CDR1 and CDR2 from the germline V gene are SGHTA and FQGNSA. The chain's CDR3 is CASSLARGGRGEKLLF. In nucleotides, the CDR3 is TGTGCCAGCAGCTTAGCGCGGGGCGGCAGGGGTGAAAAACTGCTTTTT. The variable domain in full, completed from reference TRBV7-2 and TRBJ1-4, reads GAGVSQSPSNKVTEKGKDVELRCDPISGHTALYWYRQSLGQGLEFLIYFQGNSAPDKSGLPSDRFSAERTGGSVSTLTIQRTQQEDSAVYLCASSLARGGRGEKLLFGSGTQLSVL.

This clonotype was recorded many times. V gene TRBV5-6 combines with J gene TRBJ1-5; 7 nucleotides match TRBD1. This CDR3 has 14 residues. Looked up from germline, CDR1 is SGHDT and CDR2 is YYEEEE. V shed 4 bases, J shed 7 bases, and the junction held 8 bases outside the gene matches. CDR3 DNA sequence: TGTGCCAGCAGCCAGGGGGGGAGCGGGCAGCCCCAGCATTTT. It is translated as CASSQGGSGQPQHF.

This clonotype was seen repeatedly, ten times or more. The rearrangement joins TRBV19 to TRBJ2-1; the match to TRBD2 covers 10 bases. The CDR3 sequence is 15 residues long. After removal of 1 base from V and 9 bases from J, the junction contained 6 bases not matched to a gene. The germline V gene has CDR1 LNHDA and CDR2 SQIVND (reference sequence). CDR3 in amino acids: CASSIAQRGGSEQFF. In nucleotides, the CDR3 is TGTGCCAGTAGTATAGCCCAGCGGGGGGGCTCTGAGCAGTTCTTC. Filled out from reference TRBV19 and TRBJ2-1, the complete variable domain reads DGGITQSPKYLFRKEGQNVTLSCEQNLNHDAMYWYRQDPGQGLRLIYYSQIVNDFQKGDIAEGYSVSREKKESFPLTVTSAQKNPTAFYLCASSIAQRGGSEQFFGPGTRLTVL.

This clonotype has a count of ten or more. The chain links TRBV28 to TRBJ1-5; D gene unclear. CDR3 size: 12 residues. CDR1 and CDR2 (germline): MDHEN, SYDVKM. V lost 2 bases, J lost 9 bases, and 8 bases lay in between. CDR3 DNA: TGTGCCAGCAGTTTAAATGGTCGGCCCCAGCATTTT. This gives the protein CASSLNGRPQHF.

This clonotype was found many times. This chain links TRBV11-1 with TRBJ2-7; D call uncertain. The V end was cut by 0 bases, the J end by 6 bases, with 9 bases between. This CDR3 is built from 13 residues. Germline V gene lookup returns CDR1 SGHAT and CDR2 FQDESV (reference sequence). The CDR3 sequence is CASSLALGSEQYV. CDR3 nucleotide sequence: TGTGCCAGCAGCTTAGCGCTGGGATCCGAGCAGTACGTC.

This clonotype came up many times. The chain has TRBV12-3 or TRBV12-4 and TRBJ2-2; tentatively, D is TRBD1 or TRBD2 (5 bases each). V dropped 5 bases and J dropped 4 bases, with 20 bases sitting between them. The CDR3 loop spans 17 amino acids. The chain's CDR3 is CASSLGGIGAGTGELFF. The CDR3 DNA reads TGTGCCAGCAGTCTTGGTGGGATCGGGGCGGGCACCGGGGAGCTGTTTTTT.

This clonotype was detected ten times or more. This rearrangement joins TRBV15 to TRBJ2-7, with 7 nucleotides matching TRBD1. Germline CDR1 LNHNV, CDR2 YYDKDF (reference sequence). The V and J ends lost 1 base and 1 base, in that order; junction bases with no gene match: 1. The CDR3 extends over 14 amino acids. In DNA, the CDR3 is TGTGCCACCAGCAGAGGGGACAGTTCCTACGAGCAGTACTTC. Translation: CATSRGDSSYEQYF. The full variable domain, its missing parts supplied by reference TRBV15 and TRBJ2-7, is DAMVIQNPRYQVTQFGKPVTLSCSQTLNHNVMYWYQQKSSQAPKLLFHYYDKDFNNEADTPDNFQSRRPNTSFCFLDIRSPGLGDTAMYLCATSRGDSSYEQYFGPGTRLTVT.

Ten or more counts support this clonotype. The chain links TRBV4-3 to TRBJ1-1; no firm D call. The CDR3 spans 15 residues. Trimming removed 1 base at V and 2 bases at J, with 11 bases between. CDR1 LGHNA and CDR2 YSLEER come from the germline V gene. This CDR3 reads CASSQVRTRNTEAFF. Here the CDR3 DNA reads TGCGCCAGCAGCCAAGTCCGAACGAGAAACACTGAAGCTTTCTTT.

Ten or more counts support this clonotype. J is TRBJ2-4 and V is TRBV11-2; 7 bases are a match to TRBD1. The germline V gene has CDR1 SGHAT and CDR2 FQNNGV. V shed 3 bases and J 2 bases; nucleotides not matched to a gene: 7. The CDR3 is made up of 16 amino acids. This chain's CDR3 is CASSFDRVSTKNIQYF. The DNA for the CDR3 is TGTGCCAGCAGCTTTGACAGGGTTTCGACCAAAAACATTCAGTACTTC.